This T cell receptor (beta chain) comes out of a study of patients and donors after allogeneic stem cell transplantation. MiXCR, applied by TCRdb to the RT-PCR reads, yields one record per CDR3 protein. The data contain approximately 170,000 distinct CDR3 sequences, approximately 22% of them singletons. CDR1 is SGHRS and CDR2 is YFSETQ in the germline V gene. The CDR3 spans 12 residues. V lost 0 bases and J lost 10, with 8 bases in between. This clonotype was picked up many times. The sequence was obtained from a human donor who was either an allogeneic HSCT recipient or a stem cell or donor lymphocyte infusion donor (not recorded which). It is not recorded whose cells these are; they may come from a transplant donor. Sequencing was done on a sample of blood, either unsorted or a sorted T cell fraction (not recorded which). The chain links TRBV5-1 to TRBJ2-1, with D perhaps given as TRBD1 or TRBD2 (5 bases each). The CDR3 reads CASSLGGDEQFF. The CDR3 nucleotides are TGCGCCAGCAGCTTGGGAGGGGACGAGCAGTTCTTC.